These 20 T cell receptor beta chains share one sample of origin, sequenced in a study of shared clonotypes between healthy human individuals. Sequencing was performed with immunoSEQ multiplex PCR; in TCRdb, only in-frame clones are kept and a portion is missing. The sample has around 2.5 million clones, approximately 93% seen once. The sample comprised naive CD4+ T cells from PBMCs. Subset noted: CD45RA+ positively selected. These receptors came from a man younger than 35 in good health. Some clones in this sample may be carry-over from other donors' samples.

The rearrangement uses TRBV28 and TRBJ1-1, with TRBD1 as a possible D gene (5 bases). Germline V gives CDR1 MDHEN, CDR2 SYDVKM. Trimming cost V 5 bases and J 4 bases, with 17 bases left between them. This CDR3 region has 15 residues. This chain's CDR3 is CASSDYQGLITEAFF. The CDR3 DNA is TGTGCCAGCAGTGACTATCAGGGTTTGATCACTGAAGCTTTCTTT.

J is TRBJ2-5 and V is TRBV5-4; 7 nucleotides align to TRBD2. Germline CDR1 reads SGHNT; CDR2 reads YYREEE (reference sequence). V shed 4 bases and J 0 bases; nucleotides not matched to a gene: 9. The CDR3 sequence is 16 residues long. The CDR3 protein is CASSPGGGAYQETQYF. CDR3 nucleotide sequence: TGTGCCAGCAGCCCGGGGGGAGGGGCCTACCAAGAGACCCAGTACTTC.

The chain joins TRBV7-3 to TRBJ2-5; 8 bases map to TRBD2. CDR1 SGHTA and CDR2 FQGTGA come from the germline V gene. This CDR3 has 16 amino acids. V dropped 5 bases and J dropped 2; count of bases not matched to a gene: 10. CDR3 sequence (DNA): TGTGCCAGCAGCCCGGGGCTAGCGGGCGGACAAGAGACCCAGTACTTC. Its translation: CASSPGLAGGQETQYF.

V usage is TRBV7-3 and J usage is TRBJ1-1, with no clear D. This CDR3 contains 13 residues. Per the germline V gene, CDR1 is SGHTA and CDR2 is FQGTGA. V was cut by 2 bases and J by 4 bases, with 8 bases left in between. CDR3: CASSLAMATEAFF. CDR3 DNA sequence: TGTGCCAGCAGCTTAGCGATGGCCACTGAAGCTTTCTTT.

This clone has a single count. V gene TRBV5-1 combines with J gene TRBJ1-2; 10 bases are a match to TRBD1. CDR3 size: 13 residues. Germline V CDR1 and CDR2: SGHRS, YFSETQ. Trimming cost V 3 bases and J 6 bases; bases outside gene matches: 2. The CDR3 nucleotides are TGCGCCAGCAGCTGGGGGACAGGGGATGGCTACACCTTC. This gives the protein CASSWGTGDGYTF.

The J gene is TRBJ2-1, the V gene TRBV9; maybe TRBD2 (5 bases). Per germline, CDR1 SGDLS and CDR2 YYNGEE. Trimming shortened V by 0 bases and J by 4 bases, and 11 bases separated the two germline ends. The CDR3 runs 15 residues. CDR3 region: CASSVASSYYNEQFF. The CDR3 DNA reads TGTGCCAGCAGCGTAGCGTCTAGCTATTACAATGAGCAGTTCTTC.

This clone appeared a single time. V gene TRBV28 combines with J gene TRBJ1-5; 7 bases align to TRBD1. The V gene end was trimmed by 2 bases and the J gene end by 9 bases; junction bases not matched to a gene: 4. CDR1 is MDHEN and CDR2 is SYDVKM in the germline V gene. This CDR3 comprises 13 residues. The CDR3 bases are TGTGCCAGCAGTTTACAGGGGGAGCGGCCCCAGCATTTT. It is translated as CASSLQGERPQHF.

The rearrangement uses TRBV9 and TRBJ2-3; either TRBD1 or TRBD2 may supply D (6 bases each). The CDR3 contains 16 residues. Trimming shortened V by 0 bases and J by 4 bases, and 15 bases separated the two germline ends. Germline loops: CDR1 SGDLS, CDR2 YYNGEE. The CDR3 loop is CASSVAGGGMADTQYF. The DNA for the CDR3 is TGTGCCAGCAGCGTAGCTGGGGGCGGGATGGCAGATACGCAGTATTTT.

The J gene is TRBJ1-5, the V gene TRBV6-1; D perhaps matches TRBD1 (6 bases). The length of the CDR3 is 13 residues. Germline CDR1 is MNHNS and CDR2 is SASEGT. Trimming left V 8 bases short and J 5 bases short, with 13 bases between. In nucleotides, the CDR3 is TGTGCCAGCGGGAGGACAGATGATCAGCCCCAGCATTTT. The encoded protein is CASGRTDDQPQHF.

This clone appeared a single time. The rearrangement links TRBV10-3 to TRBJ2-2; D is ambiguous. The CDR3 contains 13 residues. CDR1 ENHRY and CDR2 SYGVKD come from the germline V gene. Trimming took off 3 bases at V and 6 bases at J, with 8 bases between the two ends. The DNA of the CDR3 is TGTGCCATCAGTGAATTAAAATCCGGGGAGCTGTTTTTT. This sequence encodes CAISELKSGELFF.

The V and J genes are TRBV28 and TRBJ1-1, with D tentatively TRBD1 (6 bases). Germline CDR1 reads MDHEN; CDR2 reads SYDVKM. V shed 4 bases and J shed 3 bases, with 9 bases lying between them. CDR3 size: 13 residues. The CDR3 region is CASSWGADTEAFF. In DNA, the CDR3 is TGTGCCAGCAGTTGGGGGGCTGACACTGAAGCTTTCTTT.

The chain employs TRBV18 and TRBJ2-6; either TRBD1 or TRBD2 may supply D (5 bases each). Germline V gene lookup returns CDR1 KGHSH and CDR2 LQKENI. V lost 2 bases and J 0 bases, leaving 17 bases between the germline ends. The CDR3 sequence is 19 residues long. Written as DNA, the CDR3 is TGTGCCAGCTCACCAACCCGGGGCCGTGGACGCTCTGGGGCCAACGTCCTGACTTTC. Translated: CASSPTRGRGRSGANVLTF.

The J gene is TRBJ1-2, the V gene TRBV12-5; unclear D gene. This CDR3 spans 13 amino acids. Trimming took off 6 bases at V and 3 bases at J, with 11 bases between the two ends. In germline, CDR1 is LGHNT, CDR2 FRNRAP. Written as DNA, the CDR3 is TGTGCTAGTGGAACCATGGGAGACTATGGCTACACCTTC. It specifies CASGTMGDYGYTF. The full variable domain, in which reference TRBV12-5 and TRBJ1-2 provide the parts outside the CDR3, is DARVTQTPRHKVTEMGQEVTMRCQPILGHNTVFWYRQTMMQGLELLAYFRNRAPLDDSGMPKDRFSAEMPDATLATLKIQPSEPRDSAVYFCASGTMGDYGYTFGSGTRLTVV.

On this clone: This sample includes further DNA sequences coding for the same CDR3. The chain recombines TRBV7-2 with TRBJ1-2, with a possible D match to TRBD1 (6 bases). Germline V gives CDR1 SGHTA, CDR2 FQGNSA. V was cut by 3 bases and J by 3 bases, with 8 bases left in between. The CDR3 runs to 13 residues. The CDR3 here is CASSLNRDYGYTF. The CDR3 DNA follows: TGTGCCAGCAGCTTGAACAGGGACTATGGCTACACCTTC.

The chain couples TRBV7-2 to TRBJ2-1; D is possibly TRBD1 or TRBD2 (5 bases each). CDR3 size: 13 residues. The germline V and J ends were trimmed by 1 base and 9 bases, with 10 bases remaining between them. Germline V gene data show CDR1 as SGHTA and CDR2 as FQGNSA. CDR3 in DNA: TGTGCCAGCAGCTTAGTCGGTGGGGGTGAGCAGTTCTTC. As protein: CASSLVGGGEQFF.

The chain joins TRBV10-1 to TRBJ2-5, with D unresolved. This CDR3 is 15 amino acids long. Germline V lookup: CDR1 WNHNN, CDR2 SYGVQD (reference sequence). Deletions cut 3 bases from V and 3 bases from J, with 14 bases between. As DNA, the CDR3 is TGCGCCAGCAGTGAAGGTCGGGCGGCCAAAGAGACCCAGTACTTC. It codes for CASSEGRAAKETQYF.

The chain has TRBV7-2 and TRBJ1-2; the match to TRBD1 covers 9 bases. The trim removed 5 bases at V and 8 bases at J, leaving 6 bases unmatched. From germline, CDR1 is SGHTA and CDR2 FQGNSA. The CDR3 runs 13 residues. CDR3: CASSRDREGGYTF. The DNA for the CDR3 is TGTGCCAGCAGCCGGGACAGGGAGGGCGGCTACACCTTC. Full variable domain (missing parts from reference TRBV7-2 and TRBJ1-2): GAGVSQSPSNKVTEKGKDVELRCDPISGHTALYWYRQSLGQGLEFLIYFQGNSAPDKSGLPSDRFSAERTGGSVSTLTIQRTQQEDSAVYLCASSRDREGGYTFGSGTRLTVV.

The chain couples TRBV27 to TRBJ2-5, with TRBD1 matching over 10 bases. This CDR3 contains 16 residues. The V gene's germline CDR1 is MNHEY and CDR2 SMNVEV (reference sequence). V dropped 7 bases and J dropped 5; count of bases not matched to a gene: 13. CDR3 loop: CASIAVGGQGWETQYF. The CDR3 nucleotides read TGTGCCAGCATCGCAGTTGGGGGACAGGGGTGGGAGACCCAGTACTTC.

V usage is TRBV27 and J usage is TRBJ1-4, with 8 bases lining up with TRBD1. CDR3 length: 15 residues. V lost 8 bases to trimming and J lost 0 bases; unmatched junction nucleotides: 5. Germline V lookup: CDR1 MNHEY, CDR2 SMNVEV (reference sequence). The CDR3 loop reads CASSQGDATNEKLFF. The CDR3 bases are TGTGCCAGCTCACAGGGGGACGCAACTAATGAAAAACTGTTTTTT.

Regarding this clone: Other DNA sequences in the same sample also yield this CDR3. The V gene is TRBV6-1, the J gene TRBJ2-2, with D possibly matching TRBD2 (6 bases). Germline-derived CDR1 and CDR2 are MNHNS and SASEGT. The CDR3 contains 15 residues. V was shortened by 8 bases and J by 2 bases, with 15 bases between the two germline ends. DNA of the CDR3: TGTGCCAGCCCCCGGTCGGGGGTAAACACCGGGGAGCTGTTTTTT. This encodes CASPRSGVNTGELFF.